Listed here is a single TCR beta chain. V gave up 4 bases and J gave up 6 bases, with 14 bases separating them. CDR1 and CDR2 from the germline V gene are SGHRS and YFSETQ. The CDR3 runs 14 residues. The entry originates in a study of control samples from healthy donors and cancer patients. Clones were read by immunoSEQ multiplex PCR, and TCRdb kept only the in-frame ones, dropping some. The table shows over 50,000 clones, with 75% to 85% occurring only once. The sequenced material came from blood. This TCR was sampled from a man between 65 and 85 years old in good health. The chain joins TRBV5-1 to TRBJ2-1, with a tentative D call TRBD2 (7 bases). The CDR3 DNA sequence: TGCGCCAGCAGCAGGGGGAGGGGGGGCAATGAGCAGTTCTTC. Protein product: CASSRGRGGNEQFF. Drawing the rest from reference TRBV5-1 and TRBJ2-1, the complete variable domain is KAGVTQTPRYLIKTRGQQVTLSCSPISGHRSVSWYQQTPGQGLQFLFEYFSETQRNKGNFPGRFSGRQFSNSRSEMNVSTLELGDSALYLCASSRGRGGNEQFFGPGTRLTVL.